This note documents a single T cell receptor beta chain sequence. Per the authors' pipeline: Reference gene primer amplification yielded estimated nucleated cell counts. Clones were read by immunoSEQ multiplex PCR, and TCRdb kept only the in-frame ones, dropping some. V and J calls and clone size are copied from that table; D and trimming were computed from the DNA. This table holds a few hundred thousand clones, more than 75% found once. These data come from a study of blood T cell repertoires in COVID-19. Across the whole study: Specimens from acute and convalescent COVID-19 originated in the United States, Italy and Spain. PBMCs, B-cell-depleted T cells, or T cells provided the cDNA or gDNA that made up the material.

There are 13 residues in the CDR3. V shed 4 bases and J shed 4 bases, with 10 bases lying between them. The source of this sequence is a man between 40 and 49 years old who had recovered from COVID-19. Input material: peripheral blood. The chain combines TRBV12-3 or TRBV12-4 with TRBJ1-2, with D unclear. CDR3 nucleotide sequence: TGTGCCAGCAGTTATATGTTGCGCTATGGCTACACCTTC. Amino acids: CASSYMLRYGYTF.